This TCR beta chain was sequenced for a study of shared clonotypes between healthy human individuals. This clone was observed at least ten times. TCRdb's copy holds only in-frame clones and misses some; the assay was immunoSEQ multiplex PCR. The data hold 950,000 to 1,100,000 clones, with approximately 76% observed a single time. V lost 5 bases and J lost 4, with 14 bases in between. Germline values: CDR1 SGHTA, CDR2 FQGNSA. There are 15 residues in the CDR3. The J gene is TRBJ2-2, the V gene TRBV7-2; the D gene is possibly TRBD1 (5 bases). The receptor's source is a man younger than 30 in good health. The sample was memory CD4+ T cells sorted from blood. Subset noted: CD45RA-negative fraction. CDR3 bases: TGTGCCAGCAGCCCAACCCAGGGAACCACCGGGGAGCTGTTTTTT. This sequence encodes CASSPTQGTTGELFF.